The rows below give T cell receptor beta chains drawn from one sample of a study of vaccination and CD4 T cells after COVID-19. These receptors lack a known antigen. Via MiXCR, TCRdb re-called the PCR reads, giving one row per CDR3 protein. The data show just over 15,000 distinct CDR3 sequences, 30% to 40% seen once. The sample was CD4+ T cells from blood, cultured in vitro, taken before SARS-CoV-2 vaccination. These TCRs come from a human donor who had recovered from COVID-19. Each CDR3 is given with its conserved first and last residue. The D gene is left open where the match is weak. Clone sizes are given selectively: once, few, many, or a class where the clone is expanded.

V	size	J	D	CDR3	DNA
TRBV20-1	NA	TRBJ1-5	NA	CSARGTADNQPQHF	TGCAGTGCTAGGGGGACGGCCGACAATCAGCCCCAGCATTTT
TRBV20-1	few	TRBJ1-3	NA	CSVKAGNTIYF	TGCAGTGTGAAGGCAGGAAACACCATATATTTT
TRBV19	few	TRBJ1-5	TRBD1	CASAGTGDSQPQHF	TGTGCCAGTGCCGGGACAGGAGATAGTCAGCCCCAGCATTTT
TRBV11-2	few	TRBJ1-2	NA	CASSLVTAGREGYTF	TGTGCCAGCAGCTTAGTGACGGCAGGCCGAGAAGGCTACACCTTC
TRBV28	few	TRBJ2-1	TRBD2	CASSPPGLAEDNEQFF	TGTGCCAGCAGTCCACCCGGACTAGCGGAAGACAATGAGCAGTTCTTC
TRBV6-1	few	TRBJ2-7	TRBD1	CASSPDRVSYEQYF	TGTGCCAGCAGCCCGGACAGGGTCTCCTACGAGCAGTACTTC
TRBV10-2	NA	TRBJ1-2	NA	CASSESFGGYGYTF	TGCGCCAGCAGTGAGTCGTTTGGAGGTTACGGCTACACCTTC
TRBV20-1	few	TRBJ2-7	TRBD2	CSATGTRTSYEQYF	TGCAGTGCCACCGGGACTAGAACGTCCTACGAGCAGTACTTC
TRBV6-1	NA	TRBJ1-5	TRBD1	CASSPADRLSNQPQHF	TGTGCCAGCAGTCCTGCGGACAGGCTTAGCAATCAGCCCCAGCATTTT
TRBV7-2	NA	TRBJ1-2	NA	CASSSFGGRGYGYTF	TGTGCCAGCAGCTCCTTCGGGGGGCGCGGCTATGGCTACACCTTC